This TCR beta chain was retrieved from a study of shared clonotypes between healthy human individuals. Germline lookup yields CDR1 SNHLY and CDR2 FYNNEI. The V and J ends lost 7 bases and 6 bases respectively, with 13 bases between them. The CDR3 loop spans 13 amino acids. It was across several immunoSEQ plates that each subset's genomic DNA was evenly split. Per the authors' pipeline: There were no quality scores in the junction-only immunoSEQ sequences, so filtering differed. The method was immunoSEQ multiplex PCR; TCRdb's version includes in-frame clones alone and lacks a portion of them. The V and J calls and clone size were taken over from that table, and D and trimming were inferred from the DNA. The table lists 2 million to 2.5 million clones, 90% to 95% of them singletons. Investigators divided CD4+ cells into CD45RA+ naive and CD45RA-negative memory subsets. Study-level findings and limits: Sharing across four donors was highest in naive CD4 (roughly 5%) and lowest in memory CD8 (around 0.4%).

Details on this clone: Its antigen is not identified.

The sequenced sample was naive CD4+ T cells from PBMCs. Specified subset: CD45RA+ positively selected. This TCR was recovered from a young man in good health. Some clones in this sample may be carry-over from other donors' samples. The chain recombines TRBV2 with TRBJ2-1; D may be TRBD1 (6 bases). CDR3 protein: CASNRQDGNEQFF. CDR3 bases: TGTGCCAGCAATCGACAGGATGGCAATGAGCAGTTCTTC.